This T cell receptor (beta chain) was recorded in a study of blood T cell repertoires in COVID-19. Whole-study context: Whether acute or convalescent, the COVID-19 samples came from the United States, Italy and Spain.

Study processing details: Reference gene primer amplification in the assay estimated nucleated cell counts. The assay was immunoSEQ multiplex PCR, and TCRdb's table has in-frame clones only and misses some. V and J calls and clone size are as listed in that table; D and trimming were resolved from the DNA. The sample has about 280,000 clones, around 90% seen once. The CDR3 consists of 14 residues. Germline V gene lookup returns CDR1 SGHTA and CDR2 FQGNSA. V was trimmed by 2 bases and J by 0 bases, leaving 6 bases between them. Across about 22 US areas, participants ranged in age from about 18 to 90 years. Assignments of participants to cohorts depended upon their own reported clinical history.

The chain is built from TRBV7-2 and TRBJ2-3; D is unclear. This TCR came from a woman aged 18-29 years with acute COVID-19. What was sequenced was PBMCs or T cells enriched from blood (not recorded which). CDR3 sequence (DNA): TGTGCCAGCAGCTTAATCCCTAGCACAGATACGCAGTATTTT. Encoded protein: CASSLIPSTDTQYF.